This T cell receptor beta chain was documented in a study of graft-versus-host responses after intestinal transplantation. Study summary: Among the recipients, transplants were multivisceral, liver-intestinal, or isolated intestinal. Tacrolimus plus steroids were given to all recipients for approximately three years, preceded by anti-thymocyte globulin induction. Overall study findings and caveats: Some patients had graft-donor T cell macrochimerism. In their allografts, the ratios of graft-versus-host to host-versus-graft T cell clones were high.

Plating combined roughly 200,000 CFSE-labeled responder cells with roughly 200,000 irradiated, violet-dye-labeled stimulator cells. After the reaction, the investigators sorted the proliferating CFSE-low CD3+CD4+ and CD3+CD8+ responders. The table came from immunoSEQ multiplex PCR; TCRdb's copy has only in-frame clones and leaves some out. The table has roughly 20,000 clones, around 43% seen once. Germline loops: CDR1 MDHEN, CDR2 SYDVKM. J gave up 4 bases and V 7 bases, and 4 bases lay outside the gene matches. CDR3 length: 14 amino acids. Here the sequenced sample was alloreactive CD8+ T cells from a mixed lymphocyte reaction culture, taken before intestinal transplant. As for subset: CFSE-low proliferating T cells sorted from roughly 6-day pre-transplant mixed lymphocyte reaction (GvH or HvG direction). The clonotype originates from a human patient who received an intestinal transplant. The V call is TRBV28, the J call TRBJ2-1, with 10 bases lining up with TRBD2. The CDR3 coding sequence is TGTGCCAGCATCGGACTAGCGGTGTACAATGAGCAGTTCTTC. It translates to CASIGLAVYNEQFF.